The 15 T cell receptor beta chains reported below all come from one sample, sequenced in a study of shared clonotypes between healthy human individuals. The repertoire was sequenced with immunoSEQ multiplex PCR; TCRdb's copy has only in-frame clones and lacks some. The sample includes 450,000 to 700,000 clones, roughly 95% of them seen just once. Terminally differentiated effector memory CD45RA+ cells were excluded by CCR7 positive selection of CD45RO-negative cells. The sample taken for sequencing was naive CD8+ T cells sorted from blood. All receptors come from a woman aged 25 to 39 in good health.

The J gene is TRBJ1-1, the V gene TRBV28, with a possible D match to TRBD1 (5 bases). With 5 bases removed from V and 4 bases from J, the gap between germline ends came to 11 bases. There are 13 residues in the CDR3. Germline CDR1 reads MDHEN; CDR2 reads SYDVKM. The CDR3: CASSKTGGTEAFF. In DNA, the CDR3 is TGTGCCAGCAGTAAAACGGGGGGCACTGAAGCTTTCTTT.

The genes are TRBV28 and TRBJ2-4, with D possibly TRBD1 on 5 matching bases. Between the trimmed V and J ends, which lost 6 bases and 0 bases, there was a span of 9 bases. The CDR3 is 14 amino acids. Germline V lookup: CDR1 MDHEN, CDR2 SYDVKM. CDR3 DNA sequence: TGTGCCAGCAGGACAGCTATAGCCAAAAACATTCAGTACTTC. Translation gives CASRTAIAKNIQYF.

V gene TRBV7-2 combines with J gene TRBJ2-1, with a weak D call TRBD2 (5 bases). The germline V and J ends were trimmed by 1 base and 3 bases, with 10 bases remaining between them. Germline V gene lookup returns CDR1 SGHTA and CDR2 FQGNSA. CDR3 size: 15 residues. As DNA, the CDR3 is TGTGCCAGCAGCTTAGTGACCCGGGGCTACAATGAGCAGTTCTTC. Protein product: CASSLVTRGYNEQFF.

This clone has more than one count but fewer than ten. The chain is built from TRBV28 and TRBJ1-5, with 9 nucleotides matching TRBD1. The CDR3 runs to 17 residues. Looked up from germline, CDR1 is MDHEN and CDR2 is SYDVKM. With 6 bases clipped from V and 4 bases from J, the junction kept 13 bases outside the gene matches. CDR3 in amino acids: CASRSRLGTGRNQPQHF. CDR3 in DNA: TGTGCCAGCAGGTCCAGACTAGGGACAGGGCGTAATCAGCCCCAGCATTTT.

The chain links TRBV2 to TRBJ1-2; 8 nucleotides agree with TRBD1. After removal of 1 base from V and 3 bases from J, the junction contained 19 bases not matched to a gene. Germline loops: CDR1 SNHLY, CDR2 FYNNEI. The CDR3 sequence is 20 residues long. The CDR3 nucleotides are TGTGCCAGCAGTGAAGTGCCCCCCTGGACAGGGACCAGCCCTTACTATGGCTACACCTTC. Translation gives CASSEVPPWTGTSPYYGYTF.

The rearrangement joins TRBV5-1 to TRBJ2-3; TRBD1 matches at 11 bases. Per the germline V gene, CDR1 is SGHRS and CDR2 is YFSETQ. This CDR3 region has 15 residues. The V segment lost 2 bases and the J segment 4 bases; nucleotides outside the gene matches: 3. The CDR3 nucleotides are TGCGCCAGCAGCTTCGGGGACAGGGGGGCAGATACGCAGTATTTT. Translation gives CASSFGDRGADTQYF. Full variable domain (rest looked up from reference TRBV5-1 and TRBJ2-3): KAGVTQTPRYLIKTRGQQVTLSCSPISGHRSVSWYQQTPGQGLQFLFEYFSETQRNKGNFPGRFSGRQFSNSRSEMNVSTLELGDSALYLCASSFGDRGADTQYFGPGTRLTVL.

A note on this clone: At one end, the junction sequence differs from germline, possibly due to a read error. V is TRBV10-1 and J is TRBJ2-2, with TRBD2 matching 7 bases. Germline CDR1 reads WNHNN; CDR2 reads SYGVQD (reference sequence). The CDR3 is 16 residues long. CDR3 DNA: TGCGCCAGCAGCGAGTACGGAGGGAGGGCCGCCGGGGAGCTGTTTTTT. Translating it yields CASSEYGGRAAGELFF.

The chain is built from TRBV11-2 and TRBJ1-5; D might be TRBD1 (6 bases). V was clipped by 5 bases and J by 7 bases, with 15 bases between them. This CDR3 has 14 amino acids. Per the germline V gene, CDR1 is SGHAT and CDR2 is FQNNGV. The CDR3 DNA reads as TGTGCCAGCAGCGAAACAGGGTTGGGACAGCCCCAGCATTTT. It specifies CASSETGLGQPQHF.

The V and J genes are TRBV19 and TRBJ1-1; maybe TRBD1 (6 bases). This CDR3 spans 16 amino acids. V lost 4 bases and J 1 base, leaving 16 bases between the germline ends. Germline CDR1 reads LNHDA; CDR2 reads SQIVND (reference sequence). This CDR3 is CASSTHLRTENTEAFF. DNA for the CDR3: TGTGCCAGTAGTACCCACCTTCGGACAGAGAACACTGAAGCTTTCTTT.

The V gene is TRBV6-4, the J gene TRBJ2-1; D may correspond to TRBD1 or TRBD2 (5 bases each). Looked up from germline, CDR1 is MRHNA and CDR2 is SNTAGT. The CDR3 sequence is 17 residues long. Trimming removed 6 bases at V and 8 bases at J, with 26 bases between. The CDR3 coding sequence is TGTGCCAGCAGACTCCTACTCCGGGACGTCTTCACTGATGAGCAGTTCTTC. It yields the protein CASRLLLRDVFTDEQFF.

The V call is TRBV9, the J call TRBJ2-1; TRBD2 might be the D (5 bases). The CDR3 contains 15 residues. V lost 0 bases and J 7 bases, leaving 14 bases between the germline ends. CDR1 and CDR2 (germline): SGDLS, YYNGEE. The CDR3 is CASSVGTSSRNEQFF. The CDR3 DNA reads TGTGCCAGCAGCGTAGGGACTTCCTCCAGGAATGAGCAGTTCTTC.

CDR3 DNA sequence: TGCAGCGCCTTGACAGGGACCGGGGAGCTGTTTTTT. Its protein is CSALTGTGELFF. The chain uses TRBV29-1 and TRBJ2-2; 7 bases fit TRBD1. The V gene's germline CDR1 is SQVTM and CDR2 ANQGSEA. This CDR3 region has 12 residues. V dropped 7 bases and J dropped 5; count of bases not matched to a gene: 4.

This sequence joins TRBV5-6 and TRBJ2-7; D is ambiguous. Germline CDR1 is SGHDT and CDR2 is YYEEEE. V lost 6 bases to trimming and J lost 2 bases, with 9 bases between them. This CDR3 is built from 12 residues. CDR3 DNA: TGTGCCAGCACCAGGACCGCCTACGAGCAGTACTTC. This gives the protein CASTRTAYEQYF.

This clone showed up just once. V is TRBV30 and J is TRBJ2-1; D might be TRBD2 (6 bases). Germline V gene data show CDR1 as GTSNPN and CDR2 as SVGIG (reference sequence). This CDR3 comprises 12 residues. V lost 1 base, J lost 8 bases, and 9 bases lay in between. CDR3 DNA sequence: TGTGCCTGGAGTGAACTAGCCGATGAGCAGTTCTTC. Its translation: CAWSELADEQFF.

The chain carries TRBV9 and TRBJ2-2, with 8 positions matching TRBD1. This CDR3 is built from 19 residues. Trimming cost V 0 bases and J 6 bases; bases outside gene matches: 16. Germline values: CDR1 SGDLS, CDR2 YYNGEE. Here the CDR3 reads CASSVATTNRGYGAGELFF. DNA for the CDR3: TGTGCCAGCAGCGTAGCTACTACCAACAGGGGGTACGGAGCCGGGGAGCTGTTTTTT. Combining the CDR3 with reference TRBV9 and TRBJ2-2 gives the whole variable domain DSGVTQTPKHLITATGQRVTLRCSPRSGDLSVYWYQQSLDQGLQFLIQYYNGEERAKGNILERFSAQQFPDLHSELNLSSLELGDSALYFCASSVATTNRGYGAGELFFGEGSRLTVL.